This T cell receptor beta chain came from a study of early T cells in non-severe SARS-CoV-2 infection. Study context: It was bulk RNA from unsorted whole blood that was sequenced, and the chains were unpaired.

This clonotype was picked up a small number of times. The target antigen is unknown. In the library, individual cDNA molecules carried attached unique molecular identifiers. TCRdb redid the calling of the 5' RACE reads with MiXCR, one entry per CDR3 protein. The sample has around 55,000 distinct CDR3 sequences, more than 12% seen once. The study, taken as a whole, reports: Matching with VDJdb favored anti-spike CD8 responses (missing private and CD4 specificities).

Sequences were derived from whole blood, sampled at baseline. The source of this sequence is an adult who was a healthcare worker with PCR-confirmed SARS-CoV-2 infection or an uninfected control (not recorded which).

CDR3 in DNA: TGCGCCAGCAGCGCGCCCGGGACAGGGGCTGACGAGCAGTACTTC. It is translated as CASSAPGTGADEQYF. The V and J genes are TRBV4-1 and TRBJ2-7, with 10 bases identical to TRBD1. CDR3 length: 15 amino acids. The germline gives CDR1 MGHRA, CDR2 YSYEKL. Trimming removed 5 bases from V and 5 bases from J; junction bases left unmatched: 9.